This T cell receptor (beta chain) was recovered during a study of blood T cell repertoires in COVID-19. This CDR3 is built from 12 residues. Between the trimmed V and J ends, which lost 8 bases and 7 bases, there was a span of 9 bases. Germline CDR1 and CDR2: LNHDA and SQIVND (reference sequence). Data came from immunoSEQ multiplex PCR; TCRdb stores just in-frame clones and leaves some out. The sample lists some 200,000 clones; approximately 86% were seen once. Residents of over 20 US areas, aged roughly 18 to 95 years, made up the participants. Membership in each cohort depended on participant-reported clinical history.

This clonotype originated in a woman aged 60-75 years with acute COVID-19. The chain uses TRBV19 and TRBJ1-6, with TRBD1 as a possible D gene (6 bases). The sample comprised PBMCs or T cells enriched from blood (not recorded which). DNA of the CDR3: TGTGCCAGTGGCAGGGGCAATTCACCCCTCCACTTT. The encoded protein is CASGRGNSPLHF. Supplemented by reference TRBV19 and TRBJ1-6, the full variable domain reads DGGITQSPKYLFRKEGQNVTLSCEQNLNHDAMYWYRQDPGQGLRLIYYSQIVNDFQKGDIAEGYSVSREKKESFPLTVTSAQKNPTAFYLCASGRGNSPLHFGNGTRLTVT.